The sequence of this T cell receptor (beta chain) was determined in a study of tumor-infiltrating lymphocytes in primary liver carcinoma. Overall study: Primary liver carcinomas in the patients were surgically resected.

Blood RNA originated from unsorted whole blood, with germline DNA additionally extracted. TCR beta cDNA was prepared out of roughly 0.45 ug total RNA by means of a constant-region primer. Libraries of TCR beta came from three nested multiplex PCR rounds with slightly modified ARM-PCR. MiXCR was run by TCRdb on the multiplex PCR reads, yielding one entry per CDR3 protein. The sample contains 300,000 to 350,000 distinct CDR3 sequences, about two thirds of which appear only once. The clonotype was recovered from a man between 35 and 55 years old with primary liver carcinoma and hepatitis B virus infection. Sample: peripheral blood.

The CDR3 DNA sequence: TGTGCCAGCAGTTACTCTTCCCAGATCTTATCCTACGAGCAGTACTTC. It is translated as CASSYSSQILSYEQYF. The rearrangement uses TRBV6-5 and TRBJ2-7; D not resolved. From germline, CDR1 is MNHEY and CDR2 SVGAGI. V lost 0 bases and J 1 base, leaving 13 bases between the germline ends. The CDR3 contains 16 residues.